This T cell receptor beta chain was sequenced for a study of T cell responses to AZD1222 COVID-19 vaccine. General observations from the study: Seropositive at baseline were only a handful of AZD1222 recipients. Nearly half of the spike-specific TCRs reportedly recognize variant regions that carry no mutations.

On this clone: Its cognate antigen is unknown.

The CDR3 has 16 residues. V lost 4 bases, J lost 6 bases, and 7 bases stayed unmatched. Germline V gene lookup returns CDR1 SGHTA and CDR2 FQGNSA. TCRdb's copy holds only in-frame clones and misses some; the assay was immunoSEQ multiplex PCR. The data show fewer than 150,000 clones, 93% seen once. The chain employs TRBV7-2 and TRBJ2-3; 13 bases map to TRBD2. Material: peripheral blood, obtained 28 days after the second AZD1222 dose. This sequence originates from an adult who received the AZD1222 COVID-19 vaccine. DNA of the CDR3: TGTGCCAGCAGCTATACTAGCGGGGGGGGAGAGGATACGCAGTATTTT. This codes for CASSYTSGGGEDTQYF.